The rows below give T cell receptor beta chains drawn from one sample of a study of control samples from healthy donors and cancer patients. Data came from immunoSEQ multiplex PCR; TCRdb stores just in-frame clones and leaves some out. The table records some 200,000 clones, roughly nine tenths of them present only once. The sample comprised blood. These TCRs come from a woman in her twenties or thirties in good health. CDR3s include the opening cysteine and the closing phenylalanine or tryptophan. A D gene is named only where the DNA matches it firmly. Clone size is stated in some rows and not others, as once, few, many or a class when expanded.

v_gene	d_gene	abundance	j_gene	CDR3nt	CDR3aa
TRBV24-1	TRBD1	-	TRBJ2-2	TGTGCCACCAGTGATCCCGGACAGGGGCCCAACACCGGGGAGCTGTTTTTT	CATSDPGQGPNTGELFF
TRBV7-3	TRBD2	-	TRBJ2-2	TGTGCCAGCAGCTTAGCTGCGGGGGACACCGGGGAGCTGTTTTTT	CASSLAAGDTGELFF
TRBV6-1	TRBD2	-	TRBJ2-1	TGTGCCAGCAGTGGTTCCGGACTAGCGGGGGGATATGAGCAGTTCTTC	CASSGSGLAGGYEQFF
TRBV6-2/TRBV6-3	-	-	TRBJ2-5	TGTGCCAGCAGTTACTTCGGAAGCAAAGAGACCCAGTACTTC	CASSYFGSKETQYF
TRBV7-9	-	-	TRBJ1-2	TGTGCCAGCAGCTTATATGGTGACAGCCCTAACTATGGCTACACCTTC	CASSLYGDSPNYGYTF
TRBV29-1	TRBD1	-	TRBJ1-2	TGCAGCGGGGGACAGGCTAACTATGGCTACACCTTC	CSGGQANYGYTF
TRBV15	-	-	TRBJ1-4	TGTGCCACCAGCAGAGGGGGGGGACTTTCTGAAAAACTGTTTTTT	CATSRGGGLSEKLFF
TRBV3-1/TRBV3-2	TRBD1	-	TRBJ1-2	TGTGCCAGCAGCCAAGTACAGGGGTATGGCTACACCTTC	CASSQVQGYGYTF
TRBV9	-	-	TRBJ2-1	TGTGCCAGCAGCGTAGGGGGGCCCTACAATGAGCAGTTCTTC	CASSVGGPYNEQFF
TRBV2	-	-	TRBJ1-1	TGTGCCAGCAAATCGGACATGAACACTGAAGCTTTCTTT	CASKSDMNTEAFF
TRBV15	-	-	TRBJ1-5	TGTGCCACCAGCAGCCCTAATCAGCCCCAGCATTTT	CATSSPNQPQHF
TRBV28	TRBD2	once	TRBJ2-7	TGTGCCAGCAGTTGGTGGGAGGGGTCCTACGAGCAGTACTTC	CASSWWEGSYEQYF
TRBV7-3	TRBD2	-	TRBJ2-1	TGTGCCAGCAGCCCAGGACTAGCGGGGGTGAATGAGCAGTTCTTC	CASSPGLAGVNEQFF
TRBV5-1	-	-	TRBJ1-1	TGCGCCAGCAGAACGGGGGGGACCAACACTGAAGCTTTCTTT	CASRTGGTNTEAFF
TRBV2	-	-	TRBJ2-7	TGTGCCAGCAGACTCGGACAGACCTACGAGCAGTACTTC	CASRLGQTYEQYF
TRBV19	-	-	TRBJ2-6	TGTGCCAGTAGTCCCACAGTGACTGGGGCCAACGTCCTGACTTTC	CASSPTVTGANVLTF
TRBV7-9	TRBD1	-	TRBJ1-5	TGTGCCAGCAGCCGACAGGGTGGGGGCAATCAGCCCCAGCATTTT	CASSRQGGGNQPQHF
TRBV7-2	-	-	TRBJ1-2	TGTGCCAGCAGCTCCCCGGTCGGGTATGGCTACACCTTC	CASSSPVGYGYTF
TRBV7-2	-	-	TRBJ2-1	TGTGCCAGCAGCTTAAGGACAGAGATCAATGAGCAGTTCTTC	CASSLRTEINEQFF
TRBV7-9	-	few	TRBJ2-5	TGTGCCAGCAGCTTAGCACTTGTCGGAGAGACCCAGTACTTC	CASSLALVGETQYF
TRBV7-2	TRBD1	-	TRBJ2-1	TGTGCCAGCAGCTTAGGACAGGGTGGATACAATGAGCAGTTCTTC	CASSLGQGGYNEQFF
TRBV2	-	-	TRBJ2-7	TGTGCCAGCTCCCCCCAGGGTGTCGAGCAGTACTTC	CASSPQGVEQYF
TRBV29-1	-	-	TRBJ1-5	TGCAGCGTTGGACGGCCCAATCAGCCCCAGCATTTT	CSVGRPNQPQHF
TRBV3-1/TRBV3-2	-	-	TRBJ1-2	TGTGCCAGCAGCCAAGGGAAGAACTATGGCTACACCTTC	CASSQGKNYGYTF
TRBV7-3	TRBD2	-	TRBJ2-3	TGTGCCAGCAGTCGCGGGGGGGCCGCAGATACGCAGTATTTT	CASSRGGAADTQYF
TRBV28	TRBD1	-	TRBJ1-4	TGTGCCAGCAGTACAGGGGGCGCAACTAATGAAAAACTGTTTTTT	CASSTGGATNEKLFF
TRBV11-3	-	few	TRBJ2-5	TGTGCCAGCAGCTTAGGAGGGTTCGGGGAGACCCAGTACTTC	CASSLGGFGETQYF
TRBV19	TRBD1	-	TRBJ2-2	TGTGCCAGTAGCGACAGGGGCACCGGGGAGCTGTTTTTT	CASSDRGTGELFF
TRBV21-1	-	-	TRBJ2-1	TGTGCCAGCAGCAAAGGGAGGCGTAGCGGGAGTGGTTCCTACAATGAGCAGTTCTTC	CASSKGRRSGSGSYNEQFF
TRBV6-4	-	-	TRBJ1-4	TGTGCCAGCAGTGACTCGGGGGGGGCAGCTAATGAAAAACTGTTTTTT	CASSDSGGAANEKLFF
TRBV4-1	TRBD1	-	TRBJ2-7	TGCGCCAGCAGCCAAGAACGGGACAGCAGCTCCTACGAGCAGTACTTC	CASSQERDSSSYEQYF
TRBV15	TRBD1	-	TRBJ2-1	TGTGCCACCAGCAGAGGGGACAGGGACAATGAGCAGTTCTTC	CATSRGDRDNEQFF
TRBV19	TRBD1	-	TRBJ1-2	TGTGCCAGTAGTTTGACAGGGGTCACCTATGGCTACACCTTC	CASSLTGVTYGYTF
TRBV3-1/TRBV3-2	-	-	TRBJ1-2	TGTGCCAGCAGCCAAGCGGTTAACTATGGCTACACCTTC	CASSQAVNYGYTF
TRBV10-2	TRBD1	-	TRBJ2-3	TGCGCCAGCAGTGAGCCAGGGACAGGGGACACAGATACGCAGTATTTT	CASSEPGTGDTDTQYF